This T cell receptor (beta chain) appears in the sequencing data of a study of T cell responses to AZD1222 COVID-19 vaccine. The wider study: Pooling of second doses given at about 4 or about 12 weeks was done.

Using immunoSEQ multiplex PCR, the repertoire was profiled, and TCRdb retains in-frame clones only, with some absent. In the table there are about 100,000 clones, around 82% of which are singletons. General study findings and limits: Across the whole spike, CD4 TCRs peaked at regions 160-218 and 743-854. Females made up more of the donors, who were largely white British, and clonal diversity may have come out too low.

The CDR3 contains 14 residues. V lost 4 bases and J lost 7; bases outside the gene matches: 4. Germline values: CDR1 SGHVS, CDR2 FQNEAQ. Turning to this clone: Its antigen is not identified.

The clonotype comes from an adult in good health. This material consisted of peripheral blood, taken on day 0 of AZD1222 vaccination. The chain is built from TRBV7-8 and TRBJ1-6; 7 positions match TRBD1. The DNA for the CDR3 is TGTGCCAGCAGCTGGCAGGGGGGGAATTCACCCCTCCACTTT. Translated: CASSWQGGNSPLHF.